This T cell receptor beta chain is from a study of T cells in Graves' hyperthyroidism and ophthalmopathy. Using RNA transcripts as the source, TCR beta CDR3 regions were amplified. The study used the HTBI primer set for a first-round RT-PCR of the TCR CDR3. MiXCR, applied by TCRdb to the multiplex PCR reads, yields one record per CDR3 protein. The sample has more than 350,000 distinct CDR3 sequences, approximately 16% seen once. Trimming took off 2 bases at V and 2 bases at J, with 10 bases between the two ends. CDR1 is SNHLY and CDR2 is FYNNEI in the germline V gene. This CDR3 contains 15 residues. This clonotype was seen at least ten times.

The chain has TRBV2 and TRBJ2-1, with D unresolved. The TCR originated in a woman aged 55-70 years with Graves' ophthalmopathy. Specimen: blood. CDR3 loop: CASSERSPTYNEQFF. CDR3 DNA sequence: TGTGCCAGCAGTGAACGGAGCCCCACCTACAATGAGCAGTTCTTC. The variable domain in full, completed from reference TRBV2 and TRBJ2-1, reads EPEVTQTPSHQVTQMGQEVILRCVPISNHLYFYWYRQILGQKVEFLVSFYNNEISEKSEIFDDQFSVERPDGSNFTLKIRSTKLEDSAMYFCASSERSPTYNEQFFGPGTRLTVL.